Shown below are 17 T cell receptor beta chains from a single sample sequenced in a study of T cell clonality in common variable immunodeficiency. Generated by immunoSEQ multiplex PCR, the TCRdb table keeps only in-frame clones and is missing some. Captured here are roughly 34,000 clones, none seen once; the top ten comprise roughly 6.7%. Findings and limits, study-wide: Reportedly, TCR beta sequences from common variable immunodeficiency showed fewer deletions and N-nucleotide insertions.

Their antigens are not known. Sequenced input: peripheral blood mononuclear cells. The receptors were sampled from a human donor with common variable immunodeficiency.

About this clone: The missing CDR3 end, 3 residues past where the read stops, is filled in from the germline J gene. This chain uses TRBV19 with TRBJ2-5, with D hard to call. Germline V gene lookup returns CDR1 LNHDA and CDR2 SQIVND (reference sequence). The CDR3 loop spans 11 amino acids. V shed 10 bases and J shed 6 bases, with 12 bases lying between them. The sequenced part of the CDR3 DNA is TGTGCCAAGCTTAGCAAGCAGACC. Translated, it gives CAKLSKQT. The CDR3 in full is CAKLSKQTQYF.

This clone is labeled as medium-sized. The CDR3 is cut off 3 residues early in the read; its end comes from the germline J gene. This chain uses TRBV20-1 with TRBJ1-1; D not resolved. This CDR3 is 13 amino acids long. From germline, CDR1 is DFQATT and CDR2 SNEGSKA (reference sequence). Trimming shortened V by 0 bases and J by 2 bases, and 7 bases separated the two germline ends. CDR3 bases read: TGCAGTGCTAGAGATAACAGCAACACTGAA. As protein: CSARDNSNTE. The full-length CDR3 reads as CSARDNSNTEAFF.

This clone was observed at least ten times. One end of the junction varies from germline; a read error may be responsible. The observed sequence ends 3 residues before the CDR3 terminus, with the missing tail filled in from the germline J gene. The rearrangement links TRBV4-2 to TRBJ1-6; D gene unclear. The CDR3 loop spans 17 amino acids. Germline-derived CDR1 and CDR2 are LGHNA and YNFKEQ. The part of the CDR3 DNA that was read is TGCGCCAGCAGCCAAGCGCGGAGTAACTCCTATAATTCACCC. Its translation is CASSQARSNSYNSP. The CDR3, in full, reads CASSQARSNSYNSPLHF.

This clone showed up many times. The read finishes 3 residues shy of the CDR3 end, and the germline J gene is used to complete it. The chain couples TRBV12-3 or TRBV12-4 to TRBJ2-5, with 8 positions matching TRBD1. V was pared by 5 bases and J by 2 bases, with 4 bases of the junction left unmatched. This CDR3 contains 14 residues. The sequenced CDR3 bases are TGTGCCAGCAGTCGGGACAGGACACAAGAGACC. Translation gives CASSRDRTQET. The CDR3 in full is CASSRDRTQETQYF.

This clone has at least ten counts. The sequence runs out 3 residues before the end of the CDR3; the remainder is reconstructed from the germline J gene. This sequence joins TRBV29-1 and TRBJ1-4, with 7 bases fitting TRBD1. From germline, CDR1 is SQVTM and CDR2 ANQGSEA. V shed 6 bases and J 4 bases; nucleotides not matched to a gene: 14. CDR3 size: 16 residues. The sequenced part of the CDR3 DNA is TGCAGCGTCCTGAAGAGACGGACAGGTCTTAATGAAAAA. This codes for CSVLKRRTGLNEK. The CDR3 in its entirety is CSVLKRRTGLNEKLFF.

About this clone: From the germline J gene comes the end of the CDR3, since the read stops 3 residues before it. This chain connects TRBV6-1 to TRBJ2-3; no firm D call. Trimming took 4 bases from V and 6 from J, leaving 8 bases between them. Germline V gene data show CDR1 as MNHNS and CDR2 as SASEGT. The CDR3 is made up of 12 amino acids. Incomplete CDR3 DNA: TGTGCCAGCAGTGTAGAGCGTGATACG. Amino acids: CASSVERDT. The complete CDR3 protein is CASSVERDTQYF.

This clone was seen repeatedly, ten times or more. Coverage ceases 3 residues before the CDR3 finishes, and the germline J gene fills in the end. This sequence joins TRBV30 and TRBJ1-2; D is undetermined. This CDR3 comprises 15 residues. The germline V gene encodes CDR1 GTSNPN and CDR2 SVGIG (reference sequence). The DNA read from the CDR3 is TGTGCCTGGAGTGGGGGTAGCGGGAGCACAGATACG. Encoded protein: CAWSGGSGSTDT. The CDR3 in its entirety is CAWSGGSGSTDTYTF.

CDR3 sequence: CASSRAGYEQYF. The CDR3 DNA, read in part, is TGTGCCAGTAGTAGGGCGGGATACGAG. The chain uses TRBV19 and TRBJ2-7, with D tentatively TRBD2 (6 bases). The CDR3 extends 3 residues past the end of the read, so its final part is completed from the germline J gene. V gave up 4 bases and J gave up 4 bases, with 8 bases separating them. The CDR3 sequence is 12 residues long. Germline lookup yields CDR1 LNHDA and CDR2 SQIVND (reference sequence). The full variable domain, with the rest looked up from reference TRBV19 and TRBJ2-7, is DGGITQSPKYLFRKEGQNVTLSCEQNLNHDAMYWYRQDPGQGLRLIYYSQIVNDFQKGDIAEGYSVSREKKESFPLTVTSAQKNPTAFYLCASSRAGYEQYFGPGTRLTVT.

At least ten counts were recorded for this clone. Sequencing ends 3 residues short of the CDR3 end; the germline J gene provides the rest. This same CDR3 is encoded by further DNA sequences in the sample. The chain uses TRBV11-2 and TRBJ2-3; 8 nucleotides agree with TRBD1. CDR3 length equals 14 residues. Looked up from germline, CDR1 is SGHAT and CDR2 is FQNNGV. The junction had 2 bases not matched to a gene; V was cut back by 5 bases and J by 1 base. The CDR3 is CASSPDRGTDTQYF. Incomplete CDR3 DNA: TGTGCCAGCAGCCCGGACAGGGGCACAGATACG.

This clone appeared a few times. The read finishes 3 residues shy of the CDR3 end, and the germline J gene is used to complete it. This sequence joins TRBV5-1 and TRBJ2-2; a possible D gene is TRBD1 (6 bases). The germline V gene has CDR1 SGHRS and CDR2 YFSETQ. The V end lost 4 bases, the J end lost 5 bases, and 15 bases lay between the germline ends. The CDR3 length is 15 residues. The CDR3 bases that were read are TGCGCCAGCAGCCCGGACACAGGGAATACCGGGGAG. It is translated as CASSPDTGNTGE. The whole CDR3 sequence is CASSPDTGNTGELFF.

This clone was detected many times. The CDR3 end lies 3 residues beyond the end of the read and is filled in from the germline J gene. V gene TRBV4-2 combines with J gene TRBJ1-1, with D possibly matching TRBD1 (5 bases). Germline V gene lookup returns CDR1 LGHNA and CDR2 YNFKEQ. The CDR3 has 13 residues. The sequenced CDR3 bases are TGTGCCAGCAGCCAAGAGAGGAACAGGAAG. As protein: CASSQERNRK. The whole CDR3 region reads CASSQERNRKAFF.

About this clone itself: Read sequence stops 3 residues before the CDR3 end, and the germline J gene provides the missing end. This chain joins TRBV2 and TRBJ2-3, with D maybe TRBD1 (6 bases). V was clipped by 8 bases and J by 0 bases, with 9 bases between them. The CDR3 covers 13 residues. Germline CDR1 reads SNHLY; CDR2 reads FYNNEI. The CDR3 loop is CASGTGSTDTQYF. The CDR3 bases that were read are TGTGCCAGCGGTACAGGGAGCACAGATACG.

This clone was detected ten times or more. The CDR3 DNA, read in part, is TGTGCCAGCAGACCTCCCTATGGGAACACCGGGGAG. It is translated as CASRPPYGNTGE. The full-length CDR3 reads as CASRPPYGNTGELFF. The genes are TRBV9 and TRBJ2-2; no reliable D call. The read finishes 3 residues shy of the CDR3 end, and the germline J gene is used to complete it. The CDR3 consists of 15 residues. The germline V and J ends were trimmed by 5 bases and 1 base, with 12 bases remaining between them. Germline V gene data show CDR1 as SGDLS and CDR2 as YYNGEE.

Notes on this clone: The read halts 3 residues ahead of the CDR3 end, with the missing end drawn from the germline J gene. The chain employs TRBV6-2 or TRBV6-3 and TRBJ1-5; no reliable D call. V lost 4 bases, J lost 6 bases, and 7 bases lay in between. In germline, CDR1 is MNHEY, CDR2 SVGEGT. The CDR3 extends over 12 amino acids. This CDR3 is CASSSRGQPQHF. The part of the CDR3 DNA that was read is TGTGCCAGCAGTTCTCGGGGTCAGCCC.

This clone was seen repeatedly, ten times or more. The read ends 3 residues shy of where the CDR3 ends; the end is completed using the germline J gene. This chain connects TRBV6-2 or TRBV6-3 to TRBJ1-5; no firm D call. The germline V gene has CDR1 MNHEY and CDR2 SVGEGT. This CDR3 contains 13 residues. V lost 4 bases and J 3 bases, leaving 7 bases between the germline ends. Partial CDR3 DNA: TGTGCCAGCAGTTTCCAAAACAATCAGCCC. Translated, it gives CASSFQNNQP. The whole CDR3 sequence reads CASSFQNNQPQHF.

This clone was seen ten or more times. The sequenced CDR3 bases are TGTGCCAGCAGCAAGACTAGCGGGAACACAGATACG. Encoded protein: CASSKTSGNTDT. The whole CDR3 protein is CASSKTSGNTDTQYF. This chain joins TRBV7-2 and TRBJ2-3, with 11 bases that match TRBD2. The sequenced fragment ends 3 residues before the CDR3 boundary, so the rest is inferred from the germline J gene. The ends lost 5 bases at V and 2 bases at J; junction bases unmatched: 3. The CDR3 runs to 15 residues. Germline V CDR1 and CDR2: SGHTA, FQGNSA.

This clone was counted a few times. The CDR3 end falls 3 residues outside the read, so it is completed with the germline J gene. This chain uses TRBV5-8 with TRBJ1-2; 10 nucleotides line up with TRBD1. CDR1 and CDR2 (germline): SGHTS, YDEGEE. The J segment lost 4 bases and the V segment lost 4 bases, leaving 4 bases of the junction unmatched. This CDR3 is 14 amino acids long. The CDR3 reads CASSKDRGSYGYTF. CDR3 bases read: TGTGCCAGCAGCAAGGACAGGGGGAGCTATGGC.